This T cell receptor (beta chain) is drawn from a study of regulatory T cells in long-lasting Graves disease. CDR3 length: 13 amino acids. Trimming removed 3 bases at V and 1 base at J, with 7 bases between. Time point of the sample: newly diagnosed GD, antithyroid drugs for less than 3 months. Construction of the TCR library relied on RNA isolated from PBMCs. Building the TCR beta libraries relied on iRepertoire HTBI primers, and CDR3 regions underwent Arm-PCR. Using its own MiXCR run on the multiplex PCR reads, TCRdb lists one record per CDR3 protein. The repertoire holds around 500,000 distinct CDR3 sequences, with approximately 12% as singletons. This clonotype was seen many times. This sample also belongs to another study, concerning T cells in Graves' hyperthyroidism and ophthalmopathy.

The receptor was derived from a man aged 25 to 45 with Graves disease. The gene calls are TRBV12-3 or TRBV12-4 and TRBJ2-7; no clear D gene. The starting material was peripheral blood mononuclear cells (PBMCs), obtained at new diagnosis, from a patient treated with antithyroid drugs. CDR3 nucleotide sequence: TGTGCCAGCAGTTTTAGCAGGTCCTACGAGCAGTACTTC. This sequence encodes CASSFSRSYEQYF.